Presented here are 17 T cell receptor beta chains from one specimen sequenced in a study of identical twins. TCRdb analysed the 5' RACE reads with MiXCR anew, one entry per CDR3 protein. The repertoire consists of about 240,000 distinct CDR3 sequences, with roughly 10% occurring once and the leading ten covering 9% to 10%. The specimen sequenced was memory T cells sorted from blood. These receptors all come from a middle-aged man in good health.

The chain links TRBV25-1 to TRBJ2-7; a possible D gene is TRBD2 (6 bases). This CDR3 region has 14 residues. Trimming shortened V by 7 bases and J by 0 bases, and 13 bases separated the two germline ends. Germline V gives CDR1 MGHDK, CDR2 SYGVNS. CDR3 in DNA: TGTGCCAGCATGGGGTCGGGACTCTCCTACGAGCAGTACTTC. This gives the protein CASMGSGLSYEQYF.

The CDR3 DNA follows: TGTGCCAGCAGCTTAACCCCCTATAGGGACAGACTAGCCAAAAACATTCAGTACTTC. Residues: CASSLTPYRDRLAKNIQYF. The chain combines TRBV11-2 with TRBJ2-4; 7 bases map to TRBD1. Trimming took 2 bases from V and 0 from J; bases not matched to a gene: 13. Germline V gene data show CDR1 as SGHAT and CDR2 as FQNNGV. CDR3 length: 19 residues.

This clonotype was found a few times. The rearrangement joins TRBV18 to TRBJ1-4; 7 bases align to TRBD1. The CDR3 consists of 16 residues. The ends lost 4 bases at V and 5 bases at J; junction bases unmatched: 10. Germline CDR1 is KGHSH and CDR2 is LQKENI. As DNA, the CDR3 is TGTGCCAGCTCACTCCATCCCCTGGGACAGAATGAAAAACTGTTTTTT. Protein: CASSLHPLGQNEKLFF.

The sample holds a few counts of this clonotype. The gene calls are TRBV9 and TRBJ1-1; D is possibly TRBD1 (5 bases). CDR1 and CDR2 (germline): SGDLS, YYNGEE. The CDR3 length is 16 residues. Trimming took 4 bases from V and 6 from J, leaving 22 bases between them. The CDR3 DNA follows: TGTGCCAGCAGCCTAGGGCGGGGGTCGGCCGGCGCTGAAGCTTTCTTT. Amino acids: CASSLGRGSAGAEAFF.

Only a few counts were recorded for this clonotype. V gene TRBV3-1 combines with J gene TRBJ2-1; 7 nucleotides match TRBD2. Germline values: CDR1 LGHDT, CDR2 YNNKEL (reference sequence). V gave up 4 bases and J gave up 3 bases; unmatched junction bases: 15. The CDR3 covers 18 residues. For the CDR3, the DNA is TGTGCCAGCAGCCCCTTCCGCGAGGAGCGGGACTTCTACAATGAGCAGTTCTTC. Protein: CASSPFREERDFYNEQFF.

This clonotype was counted ten times or more. The chain is built from TRBV7-2 and TRBJ1-2, with TRBD1 matching over 11 bases. V lost 4 bases, J lost 7 bases, and 14 bases stayed unmatched. CDR3 length: 17 residues. CDR1 and CDR2 (germline): SGHTA, FQGNSA. The CDR3 reads CASSSPRDRGAFGGYTF. CDR3 DNA sequence: TGTGCCAGCAGCTCGCCGCGGGACAGGGGGGCTTTCGGTGGCTACACCTTC.

The chain carries TRBV5-1 and TRBJ1-3; possible D gene TRBD1, 5 bases. The germline CDR1 and CDR2 sequences are SGHRS and YFSETQ. The V end lost 1 base, the J end lost 4 bases, and 15 bases lay between the germline ends. The CDR3 length is 16 residues. CDR3 residues: CASSLTPGTGGNTIYF. DNA for the CDR3: TGCGCCAGCAGCTTGACCCCAGGGACCGGAGGAAACACCATATATTTT.

This clonotype came up many times. The V and J genes are TRBV4-3 and TRBJ2-1; either TRBD1 or TRBD2 may supply D (5 bases each). The CDR3 length is 15 residues. The V gene's germline CDR1 is LGHNA and CDR2 YSLEER. The V and J ends lost 5 bases and 10 bases respectively, with 21 bases between them. CDR3 protein: CASSDDWGPGFEQFF. As DNA, the CDR3 is TGCGCCAGCAGCGATGACTGGGGCCCGGGATTCGAGCAGTTCTTC.

The CDR3 sequence: CASSLKGIAYGYTF. The DNA of the CDR3 is TGTGCCAGCAGTTTAAAAGGGATTGCTTATGGCTACACCTTC. This chain uses TRBV12-3 or TRBV12-4 with TRBJ1-2; D remains ambiguous. This CDR3 contains 14 residues. V was clipped by 2 bases and J by 5 bases, with 12 bases between them.

This clonotype has ten or more counts. CDR3 in DNA: TGCAGTGCTAGGACCGTAAGGGGGGACACTGAAGCTTTCTTT. Translated, it gives CSARTVRGDTEAFF. The rearrangement links TRBV20-1 to TRBJ1-1; perhaps TRBD1 as D (6 bases). CDR1 is DFQATT, CDR2 SNEGSKA, per germline (reference sequence). CDR3 length equals 14 residues. The V gene lost 3 bases and the J gene lost 3 bases, with 14 bases spanning the gap.

This clonotype has ten or more counts. The chain uses TRBV27 and TRBJ2-7, with D possibly TRBD1 on 6 matching bases. The ends were cut back, 5 bases at V and 4 bases at J, with 21 bases in the middle. This CDR3 comprises 16 residues. The V gene's germline CDR1 is MNHEY and CDR2 SMNVEV (reference sequence). CDR3 protein: CASSSRGSGVKYEQYF. The DNA for the CDR3 is TGTGCCAGCAGTAGTAGGGGGTCCGGGGTGAAATACGAGCAGTACTTC.

The V gene is TRBV11-2, the J gene TRBJ2-7; unclear D gene. CDR3 length equals 12 residues. V was trimmed by 5 bases and J by 2 bases, leaving 7 bases between them. CDR1 is SGHAT, CDR2 FQNNGV, per germline. CDR3 DNA sequence: TGTGCCAGCAGCCCCGCCCCCTACGAGCAGTACTTC. This codes for CASSPAPYEQYF.

This clonotype was recorded a few times. The chain joins TRBV5-4 to TRBJ1-2, with D unclear. The CDR3 consists of 13 residues. CDR1 SGHNT and CDR2 YYREEE come from the germline V gene (reference sequence). The V end lost 1 base, the J end lost 7 bases, and 11 bases lay between the germline ends. CDR3 DNA: TGTGCCAGCAGCTTGTATTCCGTCGGTGGCTACACCTTC. It specifies CASSLYSVGGYTF.

The chain's CDR3 is CASSEGTSAGYEQYF. The CDR3, as DNA: TGCGCCAGCAGCGAAGGGACCTCCGCGGGCTACGAGCAGTACTTC. The chain joins TRBV5-1 to TRBJ2-7; D is perhaps TRBD1 or TRBD2 (5 bases each). This CDR3 region has 15 residues. Trimming left V 4 bases short and J 3 bases short, with 17 bases between. Germline CDR1 and CDR2: SGHRS and YFSETQ.

This clonotype showed up many times. The V gene is TRBV29-1, the J gene TRBJ2-3; 12 nucleotides align to TRBD2. The V gene's germline CDR1 is SQVTM and CDR2 ANQGSEA. The CDR3 length is 16 residues. V gave up 4 bases and J gave up 1 base; unmatched junction bases: 6. CDR3 amino acids: CSVGIPSGRGTDTQYF. DNA of the CDR3: TGCAGCGTTGGCATCCCTAGCGGGAGGGGCACAGATACGCAGTATTTT.

Remarks on this clonotype: This sequence may be a read error, since a much larger clone differs from it by one base. V gene TRBV9 combines with J gene TRBJ2-2; TRBD2 aligns across 11 bases. The CDR3 runs to 16 residues. Germline CDR1 reads SGDLS; CDR2 reads YYNGEE. The CDR3 bases are TGTGCCAGCAAGAAGACTAGCGGGACGAACGCCGGGGAGCTGTTTTTT. It encodes CASKKTSGTNAGELFF. Using reference TRBV9 and TRBJ2-2 for the parts outside the CDR3, the full variable domain is DSGVTQTPKHLITATGQRVTLRCSPRSGDLSVYWYQQSLDQGLQFLIQYYNGEERAKGNILERFSAQQFPDLHSELNLSSLELGDSALYFCASKKTSGTNAGELFFGEGSRLTVL.

The chain links TRBV29-1 to TRBJ2-2, with D perhaps matching TRBD1 (5 bases). This CDR3 region has 14 residues. From germline, CDR1 is SQVTM and CDR2 ANQGSEA. V was cut by 4 bases and J by 1 base, with 10 bases left in between. The CDR3 is CSVALGLNTGELFF. The CDR3, as DNA: TGCAGCGTTGCTCTGGGGCTGAACACCGGGGAGCTGTTTTTT.